This T cell receptor (beta chain) is from a study of T-cell reconstitution after alpha-beta-depleted transplantation in children. Germline CDR1 SGHRS, CDR2 YFSETQ. Trimming took off 0 bases at V and 5 bases at J, with 8 bases between the two ends. The CDR3 is made up of 14 amino acids. This clonotype came up many times. Preparing the TCRbeta library involved the use of unique molecular identifiers. TCRdb reanalysed the PCR reads using MiXCR and keeps one entry per CDR3 protein. The sample lists hundreds of thousands of distinct CDR3 sequences, under 9.5% occurring once. The chain employs TRBV5-1 and TRBJ2-2; D remains ambiguous. This TCR was sampled from a male patient aged 10-17 years who had a stem cell transplant for acute lymphoblastic leukemia, so the T cells may come from the graft donor. The input for sequencing was PBMCs, mostly from graft donor cells, taken 180 days after TCRalphabeta/CD19-depleted stem cell transplant. CDR3 region: CASSLAIGTGELFF. The CDR3 DNA sequence: TGCGCCAGCAGCTTGGCAATAGGGACCGGGGAGCTGTTTTTT.